This T cell receptor (beta chain) emerged from a study of blood T cell repertoires in COVID-19. Study in general: Both acute and convalescent COVID-19 samples were obtained from the United States, Italy and Spain. Sources were T cells, B-cell-depleted T cells, or PBMCs; the material itself was cDNA or gDNA.

Germline V gene data show CDR1 as MNHEY and CDR2 as SVGAGI. Between the trimmed V and J ends, which lost 6 bases and 8 bases, there was a span of 13 bases. This CDR3 has 12 residues. Only in-frame clones appear in the TCRdb table, and some are missing; sequencing was by immunoSEQ multiplex PCR. This sample yields about 100,000 clones, of which around 81% are seen a single time; under 15% belongs to the top ten. This clonotype was sampled from a man aged 50 to 60 with active or convalescent COVID-19. This chain connects TRBV6-5 to TRBJ1-2; D unresolved. Sequencing input: peripheral blood. CDR3 sequence: CASSLLSGGYTF. The DNA of the CDR3 is TGTGCCAGCAGCCTCCTGAGCGGCGGCTACACCTTC.